Sequencing of this TCR beta chain was carried out in a study of OX40 agonist ivuxolimab in advanced cancers. The CDR3 covers 15 residues. V shed 3 bases and J 3 bases; nucleotides not matched to a gene: 3. Germline CDR1 is KGHSH and CDR2 is LQKENI. Patients with autoimmune history or systemic immunosuppression were excluded. Some clones are missing from TCRdb's copy, which holds only in-frame ones; the method was immunoSEQ multiplex PCR. The data contain approximately 56,000 clones, more than 75% of them singletons. This specimen was CD4+ or CD8+ T cells sorted from blood, taken in a trial of the OX40 agonist ivuxolimab. The chain is built from TRBV18 and TRBJ2-1, with TRBD1 matching 9 bases. This TCR was recovered from an adult with an advanced solid tumor such as melanoma, head and neck, liver or kidney cancer. CDR3 residues: CASSPGQGSYNEQFF. The CDR3 DNA sequence: TGTGCCAGCTCACCGGGACAGGGTAGCTACAATGAGCAGTTCTTC.